Following are 9 T cell receptor beta chains from one sample sequenced in a study of response to subunit inactivated influenza vaccine. TCRdb reprocessed the RT-PCR reads with MiXCR, giving one entry per CDR3 protein. The sample has a few hundred thousand distinct CDR3 sequences; 21% are singletons. The sample in question was PBMCs from blood, obtained roughly 20 months after vaccination. All receptors derive from a man in his fifties or sixties who received an inactivated influenza vaccine.

This chain connects TRBV12-3 or TRBV12-4 to TRBJ1-1; D is perhaps TRBD1 (6 bases). Trimming took 3 bases from V and 4 from J, leaving 15 bases between them. The CDR3 is 15 amino acids. CDR3 loop: CASSFAGAWGTEAFF. The CDR3 DNA reads as TGTGCCAGCAGTTTTGCGGGGGCCTGGGGCACTGAAGCTTTCTTT.

This chain joins TRBV6-5 and TRBJ2-1, with TRBD2 matching over 8 bases. Germline V gives CDR1 MNHEY, CDR2 SVGAGI. V dropped 0 bases and J dropped 6; count of bases not matched to a gene: 4. CDR3 length: 15 amino acids. CDR3: CASSYSGGGFNEQFF. Written as DNA, the CDR3 is TGTGCCAGCAGTTACTCGGGCGGGGGGTTCAATGAGCAGTTCTTC.

This clonotype was observed a handful of times. The V gene is TRBV12-3 or TRBV12-4, the J gene TRBJ2-7; a possible D gene is TRBD2 (7 bases). V lost 6 bases and J lost 12, with 21 bases in between. This CDR3 is 13 amino acids long. The DNA for the CDR3 is TGTGCCAGCAGATCCGCCGGGGGGCGAGATCTGTACTTC. Encoded protein: CASRSAGGRDLYF.

The rearrangement links TRBV3-1 to TRBJ2-5; D uncertain. Trimming stripped 1 base from V and 4 bases from J, with 7 bases between. CDR3 length equals 13 residues. CDR1 LGHDT and CDR2 YNNKEL come from the germline V gene (reference sequence). For the CDR3, the DNA is TGTGCCAGCAGCCAAGGACGAGTAGAGACCCAGTACTTC. This gives the protein CASSQGRVETQYF.

The chain uses TRBV5-4 and TRBJ1-2, with TRBD1 as a possible D gene (6 bases). This CDR3 is 13 amino acids long. Germline CDR1 SGHNT, CDR2 YYREEE (reference sequence). Trimming pared 4 bases from V and 8 bases from J, leaving 15 bases between. Written as DNA, the CDR3 is TGTGCCAGCAGCCCGGTCGGGGGGCGCGGCTACACCTTC. Its protein is CASSPVGGRGYTF.

This clonotype has ten or more counts. The chain has TRBV7-9 and TRBJ1-1; D unresolved. This CDR3 region has 14 residues. V was clipped by 5 bases and J by 2 bases, with 12 bases between them. Per germline, CDR1 SEHNR and CDR2 FQNEAQ (reference sequence). The CDR3, as DNA: TGTGCCAGCAGCCCCCACGAGGGTAACACTGAAGCTTTCTTT. Translating gives CASSPHEGNTEAFF.

Many counts were recorded for this clonotype. The chain is built from TRBV24-1 and TRBJ2-1, with TRBD2 as a possible D gene (6 bases). This CDR3 spans 11 amino acids. CDR1 is KGHDR, CDR2 SFDVKD, per germline. The V end was cut by 9 bases, the J end by 4 bases, with 6 bases between. The DNA for the CDR3 is TGTGCCACCGGGGGGTACAATGAGCAGTTCTTC. This sequence encodes CATGGYNEQFF.

This clonotype appeared a few times. This sequence joins TRBV2 and TRBJ1-1; D possibly corresponds to TRBD1 (6 bases). Trimming cost V 8 bases and J 1 base, with 17 bases left between them. The length of the CDR3 is 15 residues. Per the germline V gene, CDR1 is SNHLY and CDR2 is FYNNEI. The CDR3 nucleotides are TGTGCCAGCGTACAGGGTAATATAAGGAACACTGAAGCTTTCTTT. Its protein is CASVQGNIRNTEAFF.

The DNA of the CDR3 is TGCGCCAGCAGTGATGCAGGGGGTCGGACCGGGGAGCTGTTTTTT. It is translated as CASSDAGGRTGELFF. This chain connects TRBV10-1 to TRBJ2-2, with 7 bases lining up with TRBD1. Trimming took 3 bases from V and 5 from J; bases not matched to a gene: 6. CDR1 and CDR2 (germline): WNHNN, SYGVQD (reference sequence). There are 15 residues in the CDR3.